This TCR beta chain came from a study of Ad26.COV2.S vaccination and SARS-CoV-2 variants. Study-wide results and limits: Recipients of either vaccine or placebo displayed similar breadth of non-spike TCRs. Placebo recipients had lower spike-specific TCR breadth than vaccine recipients.

As to this clone: Its target is unknown.

Sequenced by immunoSEQ multiplex PCR; TCRdb stores in-frame clones only, minus some. The sample has about 420,000 clones, roughly 90% seen once. Treatment meaning: some 20 received Ad26.COV2.S at low or high dose, single or two shots; roughly five received placebo; per-sample allocation not given. After the first vaccine or placebo injection, samples were drawn on day 63. This CDR3 region has 17 residues. Germline trimming cut 6 bases from V and 0 bases from J; bases unmatched to any gene: 7. CDR1 is MRHNA and CDR2 is SNTAGT in the germline V gene. The material was peripheral blood, obtained in a trial of Ad26.COV2.S vaccine versus placebo. The V call is TRBV6-4, the J call TRBJ2-2; 10 bases agree with TRBD2. The clonotype was recovered from a person aged 18-60 years who received the Ad26.COV2.S COVID-19 vaccine or a placebo. CDR3 protein: CASRRQAGGSNTGELFF. CDR3 DNA sequence: TGTGCCAGCAGGAGACAAGCGGGGGGGTCGAACACCGGGGAGCTGTTTTTT.